The 14 T cell receptor beta chains below were found in one sample sequenced in a study of T-cell memory formation after mild COVID-19. TCRdb processed the 5' RACE reads anew with MiXCR; each CDR3 protein has one entry. The table records 300,000 or so distinct CDR3 sequences, 15% to 20% of them present only once. Sequencing input: PBMCs or a T cell subset sorted from them (not recorded which). Receptors originate from a man between 18 and 35 years old who had mild COVID-19 (a few samples of this study predate the infection). Cell type and time point are not known.

In its sample, this clonotype was seen a few times. The chain couples TRBV7-9 to TRBJ2-7; D is ambiguous. The germline V gene has CDR1 SEHNR and CDR2 FQNEAQ (reference sequence). V lost 4 bases to trimming and J lost 0 bases, with 13 bases between them. CDR3 length equals 15 residues. CDR3 sequence: CASSSTRFLSYEQYF. DNA for the CDR3: TGTGCCAGCAGCTCTACTCGGTTTCTCTCCTACGAGCAGTACTTC. Using reference TRBV7-9 and TRBJ2-7 for the parts outside the CDR3, the full variable domain is DTGVSQNPRHKITKRGQNVTFRCDPISEHNRLYWYRQTLGQGPEFLTYFQNEAQLEKSRLLSDRFSAERPKGSFSTLEIQRTEQGDSAMYLCASSSTRFLSYEQYFGPGTRLTVT.

The chain couples TRBV28 to TRBJ1-2; TRBD1 is a possible D gene (5 bases). Germline-derived CDR1 and CDR2 are MDHEN and SYDVKM. V was trimmed by 7 bases and J by 7 bases, leaving 22 bases between them. The CDR3 covers 15 residues. The CDR3 nucleotides are TGTGCCAGCACCCCCCCGGTTGCGGCAGGGCCTGGCTACACCTTC. Residues: CASTPPVAAGPGYTF.

The chain uses TRBV7-3 and TRBJ2-2; 7 bases match TRBD2. Germline CDR1 reads SGHTA; CDR2 reads FQGTGA. J was trimmed by 3 bases and V by 2 bases; bases with no gene match: 9. The CDR3 spans 17 residues. This CDR3 is CASSLYKGGTYTGELFF. The CDR3 DNA follows: TGTGCCAGCAGCTTATATAAGGGAGGGACGTACACCGGGGAGCTGTTTTTT.

This clonotype was counted many times. The J gene is TRBJ2-3, the V gene TRBV12-3 or TRBV12-4; 9 bases match TRBD1. The CDR3 runs 15 residues. V was pared by 6 bases and J by 4 bases, with 8 bases of the junction left unmatched. The CDR3 spells CASRTGTGQADTQYF. The CDR3 DNA is TGTGCCAGCAGGACCGGGACAGGGCAGGCAGATACGCAGTATTTT.

The chain carries TRBV20-1 and TRBJ2-1; the D gene is possibly TRBD1 (5 bases). V was shortened by 4 bases and J by 3 bases, with 7 bases between the two germline ends. In germline, CDR1 is DFQATT, CDR2 SNEGSKA (reference sequence). This CDR3 is 12 amino acids long. The CDR3 nucleotides read TGCAGTGCTAAAGACAGCTACAATGAGCAGTTCTTC. This codes for CSAKDSYNEQFF.

V and J are TRBV21-1 and TRBJ2-5; TRBD2 reflects the table's D call only, with no check against the DNA. TRBV21-1 is an annotated pseudogene. The CDR3 has 12 amino acids. This CDR3 reads CASNPLAETQYF. CDR3 sequence (DNA): TGTGCCAGCAATCCCCTAGCGGAGACCCAGTACTTC.

The V call is TRBV4-2, the J call TRBJ1-4; D perhaps matches TRBD1 (5 bases). V lost 4 bases and J 5 bases, leaving 17 bases between the germline ends. There are 16 residues in the CDR3. Germline values: CDR1 LGHNA, CDR2 YNFKEQ. CDR3 in DNA: TGTGCCAGCAGCCGCCTTCAGGGCGGAACAAATGAAAAACTGTTTTTT. Translated: CASSRLQGGTNEKLFF.

The rearrangement links TRBV6-5 to TRBJ2-7; D could derive from TRBD1 or TRBD2 (5 bases each). Trimming took off 6 bases at V and 3 bases at J, with 12 bases between the two ends. Germline V gene sequence: CDR1 MNHEY, CDR2 SVGAGI. This CDR3 has 13 amino acids. DNA of the CDR3: TGTGCCAGCAGCCACGGGGCTAACTACGAGCAGTACTTC. Its translation: CASSHGANYEQYF.

This clonotype has only a few counts. The gene calls are TRBV4-3 and TRBJ2-3; a possible D gene is TRBD2 (7 bases). From germline, CDR1 is LGHNA and CDR2 YSLEER. The CDR3 consists of 15 residues. The V end was cut by 4 bases, the J end by 2 bases, with 13 bases between. The DNA for the CDR3 is TGCGCCAGCAGCCCAGGAGGGGGGGACACAGATACGCAGTATTTT. This sequence encodes CASSPGGGDTDTQYF.

This clonotype has ten or more counts. The chain combines TRBV19 with TRBJ2-7, with a tentative D call TRBD2 (5 bases). CDR1 LNHDA and CDR2 SQIVND come from the germline V gene (reference sequence). The CDR3 runs to 15 residues. The V end was cut by 3 bases, the J end by 5 bases, with 17 bases between. In nucleotides, the CDR3 is TGTGCCAGTAGTATCCAAGGCTGGGGAGCCCACGAGCAGTACTTC. Protein product: CASSIQGWGAHEQYF.

J is TRBJ1-1 and V is TRBV7-9, with a weak D call TRBD1 (5 bases). This CDR3 is 15 amino acids long. The V gene's germline CDR1 is SEHNR and CDR2 FQNEAQ (reference sequence). The V end was cut by 6 bases, the J end by 1 base, with 15 bases between. CDR3 sequence (DNA): TGTGCCAGCAGTAGCGGACGGACACCGAACACTGAAGCTTTCTTT. It is translated as CASSSGRTPNTEAFF.

This clonotype was recorded at least ten times. The CDR3: CASNPRGETQYF. Written as DNA, the CDR3 is TGTGCCAGCAACCCAAGGGGGGAGACCCAGTACTTC. The chain uses TRBV6-5 and TRBJ2-5; D possibly corresponds to TRBD1 (6 bases). The V gene's germline CDR1 is MNHEY and CDR2 SVGAGI. CDR3 length: 12 amino acids. Trimming shortened V by 7 bases and J by 5 bases, and 11 bases separated the two germline ends.

The chain combines TRBV7-3 with TRBJ2-1, with 9 bases lining up with TRBD2. The germline gives CDR1 SGHTA, CDR2 FQGTGA. V lost 2 bases, J lost 9 bases, and 8 bases stayed unmatched. There are 15 residues in the CDR3. Written as DNA, the CDR3 is TGTGCCAGCAGCTTAGTTAGTAGCGGGGGTGGTGAGCAGTTCTTC. Amino acid sequence: CASSLVSSGGGEQFF.

This clonotype came up a few times. This chain's CDR3 is CASSLRAGDNEQFF. CDR3 DNA: TGTGCCAGCAGCCTTAGAGCCGGAGACAATGAGCAGTTCTTC. This chain uses TRBV3-1 with TRBJ2-1; D remains ambiguous. V dropped 4 bases and J dropped 5 bases, with 12 bases sitting between them. This CDR3 has 14 residues. Germline V gene data show CDR1 as LGHDT and CDR2 as YNNKEL (reference sequence).